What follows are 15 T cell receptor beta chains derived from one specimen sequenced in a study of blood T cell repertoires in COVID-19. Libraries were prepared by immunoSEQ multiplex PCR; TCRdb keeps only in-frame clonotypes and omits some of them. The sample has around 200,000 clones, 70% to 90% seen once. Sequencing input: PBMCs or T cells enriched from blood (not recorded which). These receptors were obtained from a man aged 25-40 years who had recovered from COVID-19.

DNA for the CDR3: TGCGCCAGCAGCTATACAGGGGACCCTTCCTACGAGCAGTACTTC. It yields the protein CASSYTGDPSYEQYF. The chain couples TRBV5-1 to TRBJ2-7; 7 bases are shared with TRBD1. Germline CDR1 SGHRS, CDR2 YFSETQ. The CDR3 loop spans 15 amino acids. The trim removed 3 bases at V and 1 base at J, leaving 7 bases unmatched.

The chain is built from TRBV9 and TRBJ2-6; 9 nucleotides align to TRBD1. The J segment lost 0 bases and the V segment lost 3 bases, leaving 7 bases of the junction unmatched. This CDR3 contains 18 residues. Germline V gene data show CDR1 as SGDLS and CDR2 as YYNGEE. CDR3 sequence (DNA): TGTGCCAGCAGCGAACCGGGACAGGGTGGCTCTGGGGCCAACGTCCTGACTTTC. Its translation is CASSEPGQGGSGANVLTF.

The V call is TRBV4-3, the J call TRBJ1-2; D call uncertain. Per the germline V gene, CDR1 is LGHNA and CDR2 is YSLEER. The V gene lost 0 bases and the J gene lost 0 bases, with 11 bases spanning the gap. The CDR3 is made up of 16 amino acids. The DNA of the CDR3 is TGCGCCAGCAGCCAAGATAGGGAGATAGCTAACTATGGCTACACCTTC. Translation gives CASSQDREIANYGYTF.

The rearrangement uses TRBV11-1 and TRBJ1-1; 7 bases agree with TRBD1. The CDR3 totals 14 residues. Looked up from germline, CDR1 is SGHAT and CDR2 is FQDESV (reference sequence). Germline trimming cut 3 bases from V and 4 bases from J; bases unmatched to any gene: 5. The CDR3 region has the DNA TGTGCCAGCAGCTTCGACAGGGCTGGCACTGAAGCTTTCTTT. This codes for CASSFDRAGTEAFF.

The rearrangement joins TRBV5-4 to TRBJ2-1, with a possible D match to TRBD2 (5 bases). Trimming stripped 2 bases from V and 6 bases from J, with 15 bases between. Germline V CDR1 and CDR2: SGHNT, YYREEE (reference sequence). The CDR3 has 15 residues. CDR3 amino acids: CASSFEWESGNEQFF. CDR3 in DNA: TGTGCCAGCAGCTTTGAGTGGGAGAGTGGCAATGAGCAGTTCTTC.

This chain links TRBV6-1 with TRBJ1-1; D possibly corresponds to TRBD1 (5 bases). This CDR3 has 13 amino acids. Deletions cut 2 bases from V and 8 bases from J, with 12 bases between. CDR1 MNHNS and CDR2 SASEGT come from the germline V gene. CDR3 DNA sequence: TGTGCCAGCAGTGAACGGGGACTCGTGGAAGCTTTCTTT. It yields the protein CASSERGLVEAFF.

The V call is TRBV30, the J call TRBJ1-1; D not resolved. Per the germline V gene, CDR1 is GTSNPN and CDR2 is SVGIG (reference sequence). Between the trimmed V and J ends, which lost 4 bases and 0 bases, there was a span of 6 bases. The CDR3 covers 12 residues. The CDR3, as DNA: TGTGCCTGGAAACTTATGAACACTGAAGCTTTCTTT. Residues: CAWKLMNTEAFF.

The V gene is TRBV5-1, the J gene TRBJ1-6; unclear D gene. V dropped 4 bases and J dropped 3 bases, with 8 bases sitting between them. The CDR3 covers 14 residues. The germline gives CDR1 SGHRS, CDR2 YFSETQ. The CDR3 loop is CASSHGDYNSPLHF. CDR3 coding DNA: TGCGCCAGCAGCCATGGAGACTATAATTCACCCCTCCACTTT. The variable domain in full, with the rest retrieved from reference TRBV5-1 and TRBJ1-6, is KAGVTQTPRYLIKTRGQQVTLSCSPISGHRSVSWYQQTPGQGLQFLFEYFSETQRNKGNFPGRFSGRQFSNSRSEMNVSTLELGDSALYLCASSHGDYNSPLHFGNGTRLTVT.

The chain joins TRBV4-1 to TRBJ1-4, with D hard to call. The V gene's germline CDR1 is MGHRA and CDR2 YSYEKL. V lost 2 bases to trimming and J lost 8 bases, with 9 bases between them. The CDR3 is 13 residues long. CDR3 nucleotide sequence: TGCGCCAGCAGCCAATTACTTAGAGAAAAACTGTTTTTT. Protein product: CASSQLLREKLFF.

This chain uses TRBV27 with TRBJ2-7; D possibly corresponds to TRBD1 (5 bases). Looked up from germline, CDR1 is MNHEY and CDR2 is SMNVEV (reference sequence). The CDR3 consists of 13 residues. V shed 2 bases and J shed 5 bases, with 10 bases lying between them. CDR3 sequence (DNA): TGTGCCAGCAGTTTACAGGGTCGGGACGAGCAGTACTTC. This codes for CASSLQGRDEQYF.

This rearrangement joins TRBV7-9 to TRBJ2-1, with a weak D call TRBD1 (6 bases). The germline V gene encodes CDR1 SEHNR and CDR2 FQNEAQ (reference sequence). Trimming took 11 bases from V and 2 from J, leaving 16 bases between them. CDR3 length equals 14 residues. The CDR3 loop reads CAVRGGLAYNEQFF. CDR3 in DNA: TGTGCCGTCAGGGGCGGGTTGGCCTACAATGAGCAGTTCTTC.

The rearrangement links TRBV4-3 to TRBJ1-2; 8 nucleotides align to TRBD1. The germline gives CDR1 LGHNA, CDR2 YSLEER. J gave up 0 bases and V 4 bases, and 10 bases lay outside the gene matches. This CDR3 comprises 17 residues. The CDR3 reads CASSRKLLQGANYGYTF. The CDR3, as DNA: TGCGCCAGCAGCCGCAAGCTACTACAGGGGGCTAACTATGGCTACACCTTC.

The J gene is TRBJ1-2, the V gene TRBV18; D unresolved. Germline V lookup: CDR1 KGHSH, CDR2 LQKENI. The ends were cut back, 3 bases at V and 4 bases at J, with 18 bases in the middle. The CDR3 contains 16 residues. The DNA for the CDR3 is TGTGCCAGCTCACCTTTGAGGGTAGACTATCCCTATGGCTACACCTTC. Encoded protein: CASSPLRVDYPYGYTF.

CDR3 sequence reads: CASSIYRGGGNQPQHF. CDR3 in DNA: TGTGCCAGTAGTATATACAGGGGTGGGGGCAATCAGCCCCAGCATTTT. The V gene is TRBV19, the J gene TRBJ1-5; 7 positions agree with TRBD1. Trimming removed 2 bases from V and 2 bases from J; junction bases left unmatched: 6. The length of the CDR3 is 16 residues. Germline CDR1 and CDR2: LNHDA and SQIVND (reference sequence).

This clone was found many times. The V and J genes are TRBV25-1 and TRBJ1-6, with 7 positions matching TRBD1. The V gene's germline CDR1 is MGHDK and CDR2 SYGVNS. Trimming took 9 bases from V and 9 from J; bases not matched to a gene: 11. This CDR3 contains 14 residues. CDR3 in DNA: TGTGCCAGTAGCGACAGGGCGGGTAGTTCACCCCTCCACTTT. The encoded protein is CASSDRAGSSPLHF.